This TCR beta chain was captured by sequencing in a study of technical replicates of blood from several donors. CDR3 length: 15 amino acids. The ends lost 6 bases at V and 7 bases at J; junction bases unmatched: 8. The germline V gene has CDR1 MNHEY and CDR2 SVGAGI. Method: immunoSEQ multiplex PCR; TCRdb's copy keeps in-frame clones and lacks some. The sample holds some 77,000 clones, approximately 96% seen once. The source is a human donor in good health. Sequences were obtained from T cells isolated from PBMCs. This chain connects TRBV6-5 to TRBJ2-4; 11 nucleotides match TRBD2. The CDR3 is CASSPTSGIENIQYF. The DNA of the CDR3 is TGTGCCAGCAGCCCGACTAGCGGGATAGAGAACATTCAGTACTTC.